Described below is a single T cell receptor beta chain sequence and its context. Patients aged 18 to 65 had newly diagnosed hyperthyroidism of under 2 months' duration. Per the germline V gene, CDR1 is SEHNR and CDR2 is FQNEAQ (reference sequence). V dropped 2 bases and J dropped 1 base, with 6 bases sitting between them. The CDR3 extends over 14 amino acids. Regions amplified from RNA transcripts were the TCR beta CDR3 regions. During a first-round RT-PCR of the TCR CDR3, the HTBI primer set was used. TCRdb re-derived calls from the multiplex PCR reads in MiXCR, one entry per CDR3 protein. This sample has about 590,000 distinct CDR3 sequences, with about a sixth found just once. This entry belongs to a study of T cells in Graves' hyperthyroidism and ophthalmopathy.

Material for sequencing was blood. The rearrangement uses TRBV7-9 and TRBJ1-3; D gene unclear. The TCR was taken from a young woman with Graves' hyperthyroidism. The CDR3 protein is CASSLSQSGNTIYF. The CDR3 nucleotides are TGTGCCAGCAGCTTATCTCAGTCTGGAAACACCATATATTTT.